These T cell receptor beta chains were read from a single sample in a study of identical twins. TCRdb redid the calling of the 5' RACE reads with MiXCR, one entry per CDR3 protein. This table holds hundreds of thousands of distinct CDR3 sequences, roughly 6% found once. The sample taken for sequencing was naive T cells sorted from blood. The receptors originated from a man aged 18-30 years in good health. Each CDR3 is given with its conserved first and last residue. Each record gives: CDR3 DNA, CDR3 protein, V gene, J gene, clone size, D gene. The D gene is left open where the match is weak. Rows give clone size only sometimes, using once, few, many, or a class for an expanded clone.

cdr3_nt: TGCAGTGCTAGATGGGGTATGGGGGAGCAGTTCTTC
cdr3_aa: CSARWGMGEQFF
v_call: TRBV20-1
j_call: TRBJ2-1
clone_size: few
d_call: -

cdr3_nt: TGCGCCAGCAGCACGGGTTTTGGCTACACCTTC
cdr3_aa: CASSTGFGYTF
v_call: TRBV5-1
j_call: TRBJ1-2
clone_size: many
d_call: -

cdr3_nt: TGTGCCACCAGCATGGGGGGGACAGGGAAAGAGACCCAGTACTTC
cdr3_aa: CATSMGGTGKETQYF
v_call: TRBV15
j_call: TRBJ2-5
clone_size: -
d_call: TRBD1

cdr3_nt: TGTGCCAGCAGTCCGAGACGACTTAGTGGAGCTAATGAAAAACTGTTTTTT
cdr3_aa: CASSPRRLSGANEKLFF
v_call: TRBV7-9
j_call: TRBJ1-4
clone_size: few
d_call: -

cdr3_nt: TGTGCCAGCAATCCTTTCCGACACGGTTCCTACAATGAGCAGTTCTTC
cdr3_aa: CASNPFRHGSYNEQFF
v_call: TRBV12-3/TRBV12-4
j_call: TRBJ2-1
clone_size: many
d_call: -

cdr3_nt: TGCAGTGCACCGGGACTATCGTTCTACGAGCAGTACTTC
cdr3_aa: CSAPGLSFYEQYF
v_call: TRBV20-1
j_call: TRBJ2-7
clone_size: many
d_call: TRBD2

cdr3_nt: TGCGCCAGCAGCTTGTGGGGCGGTCACACAGATACGCAGTATTTT
cdr3_aa: CASSLWGGHTDTQYF
v_call: TRBV5-1
j_call: TRBJ2-3
clone_size: few
d_call: -

cdr3_nt: TGTGCCACCAGCAGGCGGACTAGCGGGAAGGGGGAGCTGTTTTTT
cdr3_aa: CATSRRTSGKGELFF
v_call: TRBV15
j_call: TRBJ2-2
clone_size: many
d_call: TRBD2

cdr3_nt: TGTGCCAGCAGCTGGGTGGGCCAGGAGCAGTTCTTC
cdr3_aa: CASSWVGQEQFF
v_call: TRBV5-6
j_call: TRBJ2-1
clone_size: few
d_call: -

cdr3_nt: TGTGCCAGCTTCCTAGCGGGAGCTAACAATGAGCAGTTCTTC
cdr3_aa: CASFLAGANNEQFF
v_call: TRBV7-9
j_call: TRBJ2-1
clone_size: few
d_call: TRBD2

cdr3_nt: TGTGCCAGCCAAAAGGGCATAGCCAAAAACATTCAGTACTTC
cdr3_aa: CASQKGIAKNIQYF
v_call: TRBV3-1
j_call: TRBJ2-4
clone_size: few
d_call: -

cdr3_nt: TGTGCCAGCAGACATAGGACAACCCGGGGGGCCCAGTACTTC
cdr3_aa: CASRHRTTRGAQYF
v_call: TRBV12-3/TRBV12-4
j_call: TRBJ2-5
clone_size: few
d_call: TRBD2

cdr3_nt: TGCAGCGTCGCGACCGACCGGGGGGATGTCGGGGAGCTGTTTTTT
cdr3_aa: CSVATDRGDVGELFF
v_call: TRBV29-1
j_call: TRBJ2-2
clone_size: many
d_call: TRBD2

cdr3_nt: TGTGCCAGCAGTTTATTGTCAGCTCTACTAGCGGGTCATGAGCAGTTCTTC
cdr3_aa: CASSLLSALLAGHEQFF
v_call: TRBV27
j_call: TRBJ2-1
clone_size: -
d_call: TRBD2

cdr3_nt: TGTGCCACCAGCAGACCGACCTCAGGGAACCAAGAGACCCAGTACTTC
cdr3_aa: CATSRPTSGNQETQYF
v_call: TRBV15
j_call: TRBJ2-5
clone_size: few
d_call: -

cdr3_nt: TGCGCCAGCAGCCTGGCAAAGGACAGGGGGAGAAGAGATACGCAGTATTTT
cdr3_aa: CASSLAKDRGRRDTQYF
v_call: TRBV5-1
j_call: TRBJ2-3
clone_size: many
d_call: TRBD1

cdr3_nt: TGCGCCAGCAGCTTGTTAGCGGGGAGAGGGGACAATGAGCAGTTCTTC
cdr3_aa: CASSLLAGRGDNEQFF
v_call: TRBV5-1
j_call: TRBJ2-1
clone_size: -
d_call: TRBD2

cdr3_nt: TGCGCCAGCAGCTTGGATGCCTCGGGACTCATCTACGAGCAGTACTTC
cdr3_aa: CASSLDASGLIYEQYF
v_call: TRBV5-1
j_call: TRBJ2-7
clone_size: many
d_call: -